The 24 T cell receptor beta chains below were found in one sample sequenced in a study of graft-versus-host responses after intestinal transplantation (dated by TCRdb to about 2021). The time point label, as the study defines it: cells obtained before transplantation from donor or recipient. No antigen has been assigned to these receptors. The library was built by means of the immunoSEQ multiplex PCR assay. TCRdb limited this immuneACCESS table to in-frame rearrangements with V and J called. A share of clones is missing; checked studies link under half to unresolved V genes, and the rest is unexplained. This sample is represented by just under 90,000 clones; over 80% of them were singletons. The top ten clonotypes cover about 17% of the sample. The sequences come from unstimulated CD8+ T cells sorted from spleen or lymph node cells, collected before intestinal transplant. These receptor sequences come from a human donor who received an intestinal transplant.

The CDR3 region is CASSLSRLNTEAFF. The CDR3 region has the DNA TGTGCCAGCAGTTTAAGCAGACTGAACACTGAAGCTTTCTTT. The rearrangement uses TRBV28 and TRBJ1-1; no firm D call. Per the germline V gene, CDR1 is MDHEN and CDR2 is SYDVKM. This CDR3 is 14 amino acids long. The V end lost 2 bases, the J end lost 0 bases, and 7 bases lay between the germline ends. The full variable domain, with the rest looked up from reference TRBV28 and TRBJ1-1, is DVKVTQSSRYLVKRTGEKVFLECVQDMDHENMFWYRQDPGLGLRLIYFSYDVKMKEKGDIPEGYSVSREKKERFSLILESASTNQTSMYLCASSLSRLNTEAFFGQGTRLTVV.

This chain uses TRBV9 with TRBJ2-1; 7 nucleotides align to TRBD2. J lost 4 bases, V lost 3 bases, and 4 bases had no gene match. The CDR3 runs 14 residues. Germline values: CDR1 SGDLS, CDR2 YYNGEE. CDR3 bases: TGTGCCAGCAGCGCCAGCGGGGATTACAATGAGCAGTTCTTC. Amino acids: CASSASGDYNEQFF. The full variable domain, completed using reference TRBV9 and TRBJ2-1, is DSGVTQTPKHLITATGQRVTLRCSPRSGDLSVYWYQQSLDQGLQFLIQYYNGEERAKGNILERFSAQQFPDLHSELNLSSLELGDSALYFCASSASGDYNEQFFGPGTRLTVL.

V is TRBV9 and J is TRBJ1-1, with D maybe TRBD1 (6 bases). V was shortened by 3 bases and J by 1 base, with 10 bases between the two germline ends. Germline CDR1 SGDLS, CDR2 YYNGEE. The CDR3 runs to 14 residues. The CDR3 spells CASSAEDRNTEAFF. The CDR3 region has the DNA TGTGCCAGCAGCGCCGAGGACAGGAACACTGAAGCTTTCTTT.

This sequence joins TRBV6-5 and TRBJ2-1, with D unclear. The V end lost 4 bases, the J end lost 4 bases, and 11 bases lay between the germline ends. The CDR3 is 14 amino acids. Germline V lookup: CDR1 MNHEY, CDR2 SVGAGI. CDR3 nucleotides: TGTGCCAGCAGTTTTGGCGGCCTATACAATGAGCAGTTCTTC. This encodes CASSFGGLYNEQFF.

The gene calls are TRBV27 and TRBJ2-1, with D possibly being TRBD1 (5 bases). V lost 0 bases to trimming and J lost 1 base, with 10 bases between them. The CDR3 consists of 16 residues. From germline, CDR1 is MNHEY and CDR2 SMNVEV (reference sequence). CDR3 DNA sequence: TGTGCCAGCAGTTTATCGTGGGGCCGTTCCTACAATGAGCAGTTCTTC. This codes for CASSLSWGRSYNEQFF.

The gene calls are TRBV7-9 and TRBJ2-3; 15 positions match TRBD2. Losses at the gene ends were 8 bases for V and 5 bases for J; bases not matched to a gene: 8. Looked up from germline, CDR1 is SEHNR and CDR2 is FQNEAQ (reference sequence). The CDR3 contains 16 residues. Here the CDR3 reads CASDPGTSGRKDTQYF. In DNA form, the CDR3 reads TGTGCCAGCGACCCCGGGACTAGCGGGAGGAAAGATACGCAGTATTTT. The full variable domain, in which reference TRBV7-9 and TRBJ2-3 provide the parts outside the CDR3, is DTGVSQNPRHKITKRGQNVTFRCDPISEHNRLYWYRQTLGQGPEFLTYFQNEAQLEKSRLLSDRFSAERPKGSFSTLEIQRTEQGDSAMYLCASDPGTSGRKDTQYFGPGTRLTVL.

The CDR3 DNA reads as TGTGCCAGCAGCTTGGGGACTCCTAGCGAGCAGTACTTC. Protein product: CASSLGTPSEQYF. This rearrangement joins TRBV7-9 to TRBJ2-7; tentative D call: TRBD2 (6 bases). Germline V gene data show CDR1 as SEHNR and CDR2 as FQNEAQ (reference sequence). V dropped 3 bases and J dropped 6 bases, with 12 bases sitting between them. This CDR3 spans 13 amino acids.

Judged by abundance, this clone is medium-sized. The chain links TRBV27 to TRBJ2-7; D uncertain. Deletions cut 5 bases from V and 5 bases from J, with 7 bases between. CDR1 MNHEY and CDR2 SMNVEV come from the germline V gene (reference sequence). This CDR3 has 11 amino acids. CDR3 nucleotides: TGTGCCAGCAGTGAAGGGCACGAGCAGTACTTC. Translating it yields CASSEGHEQYF.

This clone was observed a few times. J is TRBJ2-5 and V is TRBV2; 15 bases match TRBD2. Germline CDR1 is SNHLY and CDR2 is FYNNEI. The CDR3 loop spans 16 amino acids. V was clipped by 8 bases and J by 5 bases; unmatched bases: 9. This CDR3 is CASRGLAGGTWETQYF. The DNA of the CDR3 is TGTGCCAGCCGGGGACTAGCGGGGGGAACTTGGGAGACCCAGTACTTC.

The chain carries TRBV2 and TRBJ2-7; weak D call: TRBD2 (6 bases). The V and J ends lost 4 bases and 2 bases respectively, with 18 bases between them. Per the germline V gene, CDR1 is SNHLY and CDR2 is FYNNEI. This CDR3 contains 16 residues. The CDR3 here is CASSGSSGLTPYEQYF. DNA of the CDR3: TGTGCCAGCAGTGGTAGTAGCGGCCTCACTCCCTACGAGCAGTACTTC.

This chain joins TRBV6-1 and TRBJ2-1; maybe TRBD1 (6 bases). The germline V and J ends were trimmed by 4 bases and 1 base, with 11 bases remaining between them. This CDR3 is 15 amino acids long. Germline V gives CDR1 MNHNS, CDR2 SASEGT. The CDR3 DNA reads TGTGCCAGCAGTGGACAGGAAAGTTCCTACAATGAGCAGTTCTTC. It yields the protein CASSGQESSYNEQFF.

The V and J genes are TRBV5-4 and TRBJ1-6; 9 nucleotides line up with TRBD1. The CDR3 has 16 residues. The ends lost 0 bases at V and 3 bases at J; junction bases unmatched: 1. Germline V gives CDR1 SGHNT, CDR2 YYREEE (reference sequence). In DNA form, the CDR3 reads TGTGCCAGCAGCTTGGAGGGACAGGGCTATAATTCACCCCTCCACTTT. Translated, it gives CASSLEGQGYNSPLHF.

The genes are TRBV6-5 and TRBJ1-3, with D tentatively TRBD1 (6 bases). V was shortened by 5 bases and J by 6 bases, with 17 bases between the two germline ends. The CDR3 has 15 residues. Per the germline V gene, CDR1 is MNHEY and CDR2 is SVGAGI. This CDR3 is CASSGPQGRINTIYF. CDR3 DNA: TGTGCCAGCAGTGGACCCCAGGGGAGAATAAACACCATATATTTT.

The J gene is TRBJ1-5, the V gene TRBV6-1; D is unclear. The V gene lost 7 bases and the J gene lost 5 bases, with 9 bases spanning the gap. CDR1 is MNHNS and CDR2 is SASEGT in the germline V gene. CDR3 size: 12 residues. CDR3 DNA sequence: TGTGCCAGCACTACTGACTATCAGCCCCAGCATTTT. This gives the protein CASTTDYQPQHF.

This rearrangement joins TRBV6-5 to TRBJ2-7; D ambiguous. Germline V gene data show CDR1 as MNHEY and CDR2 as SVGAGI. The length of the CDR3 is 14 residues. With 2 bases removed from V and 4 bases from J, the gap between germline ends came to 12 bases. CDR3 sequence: CASSYGLGAYEQYF. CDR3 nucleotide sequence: TGTGCCAGCAGTTACGGCCTGGGTGCGTACGAGCAGTACTTC.

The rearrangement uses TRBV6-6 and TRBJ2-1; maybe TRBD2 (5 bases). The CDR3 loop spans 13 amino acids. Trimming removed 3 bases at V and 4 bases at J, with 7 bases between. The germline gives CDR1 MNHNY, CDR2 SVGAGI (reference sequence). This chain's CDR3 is CASSYDYYNEQFF. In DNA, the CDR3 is TGTGCCAGCAGTTATGACTATTACAATGAGCAGTTCTTC.

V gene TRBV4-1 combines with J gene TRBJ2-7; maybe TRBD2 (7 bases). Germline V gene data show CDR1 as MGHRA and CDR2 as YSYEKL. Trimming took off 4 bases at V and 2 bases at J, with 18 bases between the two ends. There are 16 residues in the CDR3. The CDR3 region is CASSLSRGAYTYEQYF. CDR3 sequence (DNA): TGCGCCAGCAGCCTTAGTCGGGGGGCTTACACCTACGAGCAGTACTTC.

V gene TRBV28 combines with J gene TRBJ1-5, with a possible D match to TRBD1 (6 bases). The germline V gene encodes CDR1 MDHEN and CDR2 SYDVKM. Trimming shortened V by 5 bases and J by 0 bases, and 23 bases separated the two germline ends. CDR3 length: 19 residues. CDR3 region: CASSPRQATDFYSNQPQHF. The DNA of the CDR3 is TGTGCCAGCAGTCCACGACAGGCGACCGATTTCTATAGCAATCAGCCCCAGCATTTT.

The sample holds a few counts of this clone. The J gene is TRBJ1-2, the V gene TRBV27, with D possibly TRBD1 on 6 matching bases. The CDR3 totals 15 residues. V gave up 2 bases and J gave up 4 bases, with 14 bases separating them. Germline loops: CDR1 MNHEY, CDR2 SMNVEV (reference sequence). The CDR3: CASSLIGGQGYGYTF. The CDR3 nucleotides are TGTGCCAGCAGTTTAATTGGGGGGCAAGGCTATGGCTACACCTTC.

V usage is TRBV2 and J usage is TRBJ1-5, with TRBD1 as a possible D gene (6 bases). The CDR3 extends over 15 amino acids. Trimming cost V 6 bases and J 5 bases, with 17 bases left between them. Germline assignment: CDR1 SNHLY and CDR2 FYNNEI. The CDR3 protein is CASSLTTGRDQPQHF. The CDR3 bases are TGTGCCAGCAGCCTTACCACAGGGAGGGATCAGCCCCAGCATTTT.

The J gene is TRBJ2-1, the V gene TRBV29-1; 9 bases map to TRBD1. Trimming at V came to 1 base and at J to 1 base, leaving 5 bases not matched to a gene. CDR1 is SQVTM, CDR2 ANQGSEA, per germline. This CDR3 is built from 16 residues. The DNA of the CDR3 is TGCAGCGTTGAAGCGGACAGGGGCGCGTCCTACAATGAGCAGTTCTTC. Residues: CSVEADRGASYNEQFF.

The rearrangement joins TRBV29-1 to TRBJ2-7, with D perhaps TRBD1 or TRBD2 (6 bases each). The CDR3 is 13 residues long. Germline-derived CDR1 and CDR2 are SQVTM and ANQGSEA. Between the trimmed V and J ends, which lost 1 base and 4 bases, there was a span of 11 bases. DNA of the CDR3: TGCAGCGTTGAAGGTCAGGGGAGGTACGAGCAGTACTTC. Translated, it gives CSVEGQGRYEQYF.

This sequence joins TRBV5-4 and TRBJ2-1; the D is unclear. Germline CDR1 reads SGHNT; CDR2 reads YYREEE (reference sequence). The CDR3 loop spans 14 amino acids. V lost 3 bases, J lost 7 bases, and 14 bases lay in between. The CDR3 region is CASSSRVLTNEQFF. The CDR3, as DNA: TGTGCCAGCAGCTCCCGGGTTCTAACGAATGAGCAGTTCTTC.

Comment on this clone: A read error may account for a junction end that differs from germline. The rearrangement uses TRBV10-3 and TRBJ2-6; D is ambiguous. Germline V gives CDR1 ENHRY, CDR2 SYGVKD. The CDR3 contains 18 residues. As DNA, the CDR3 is TGTGTCATCAGTGAATTTCTCGGGCTCTACTCTGGGGCCAACGTCCTGACTTTC. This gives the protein CVISEFLGLYSGANVLTF.